A selection of T cell receptor beta chains follows, all from one sample in a study of T cell responses to AZD1222 COVID-19 vaccine. The protocol was immunoSEQ multiplex PCR, while the TCRdb copy is restricted to in-frame clones and leaves out a portion. The table lists around 150,000 clones, around 91% of them singletons. The source material was peripheral blood, sampled 28 days after the second AZD1222 dose. The receptors originated from an adult who received the AZD1222 COVID-19 vaccine. Each CDR3 is given with its conserved first and last residue. The D gene is left open where the match is weak. Not every row has a clone size; where given, it reads once, few, many or a size class.

- once TRBJ2-1 TRBV9 TGTGCCAGCACGAGGTCGTATTCCTCCTACAATGAGCAGTTCTTC CASTRSYSSYNEQFF
- - TRBJ1-5 TRBV4-1 TGCGCCAGCAGCGAAGGCAGGGCTCCAGGCCAGCCCCAGCATTTT CASSEGRAPGQPQHF
TRBD2 - TRBJ2-5 TRBV4-1 TGCGCCAGCAGCCATGTTAGCGGGGGGGCCGGGAAGACCCAGTACTTC CASSHVSGGAGKTQYF
- - TRBJ1-4 TRBV7-9 TGTGCCAGCAGCTTAGACAGGAGAGCAACTAATGAAAAACTGTTTTTT CASSLDRRATNEKLFF
- - TRBJ2-5 TRBV4-3 TGCGCCAGCAGCCAAATCCAGGGTGGGGAGACCCAGTACTTC CASSQIQGGETQYF
- - TRBJ2-2 TRBV5-8 TGTGCCAGCAGCTTTATCAGGAAGGGCACCGGGGAGCTGTTTTTT CASSFIRKGTGELFF
TRBD1 - TRBJ2-7 TRBV6-5 TGTGCCAGCACTTCGAGACAGGGCCACGAGCAGTACTTC CASTSRQGHEQYF
TRBD2 - TRBJ2-1 TRBV5-4 TGTGCCAGCAGCTTGCAGGGGGGCGGGAGGGCCAATGAGCAGTTCTTC CASSLQGGGRANEQFF
- - TRBJ2-1 TRBV12-3/TRBV12-4 TGTGCCAGCAGTCGAACGGGGAAGGAGCAGTTCTTC CASSRTGKEQFF
- - TRBJ1-6 TRBV10-3 TGTGCCATCAGTGAGAAAGGTAGCCAAACGGGGAGAAATTCACCCCTCCACTTT CAISEKGSQTGRNSPLHF
TRBD1 - TRBJ1-2 TRBV3-1/TRBV3-2 TGTGCCAGCAGCCAAGAGGGACAGGATAGCGATGGCTACACCTTC CASSQEGQDSDGYTF
- - TRBJ1-1 TRBV29-1 TGCAGCGTCGCACAGGCTACCACTGAAGCTTTCTTT CSVAQATTEAFF
- - TRBJ1-1 TRBV7-9 TGTGCCAGCAGCTTAAGAGGGGGAGAAGCTTTCTTT CASSLRGGEAFF
- - TRBJ2-1 TRBV24-1 TGTGCCACCAGTGATTTGCCTGGAAGAGGTTTGTCCTACAATGAGCAGTTCTTC CATSDLPGRGLSYNEQFF
- - TRBJ1-2 TRBV19 TGTGCCAGTAGTATAGCACGATCAGACTATGGCTACACCTTC CASSIARSDYGYTF
- - TRBJ1-5 TRBV4-1 TGCGCCAGCAGCAGGGGTTCAAGCAATCAGCCCCAGCATTTT CASSRGSSNQPQHF
TRBD1 - TRBJ2-1 TRBV19 TGTGCCAGTAGCTCCGGGACAGGGGTTCCAGGTGAGCAGTTCTTC CASSSGTGVPGEQFF
- - TRBJ1-1 TRBV7-8 TGTGCCAGCAGCTTAGGGGCAGGGAGAAACACTGAAGCTTTCTTT CASSLGAGRNTEAFF
- - TRBJ1-4 TRBV29-1 TGCAGCGTTCGTGTGACAGCAACTAATGAAAAACTGTTTTTT CSVRVTATNEKLFF
- once TRBJ1-6 TRBV28 TGTGCCAGCGGGGATAACGGTTCACCCCTCCACTTT CASGDNGSPLHF
- - TRBJ2-2 TRBV29-1 TGCAGCGTTGTAGATCAGACGAACACCGGGGAGCTGTTTTTT CSVVDQTNTGELFF
- - TRBJ2-6 TRBV18 TGTGCCAGCTTGCAGAGCTCTGGGGCCAACGTCCTGACTTTC CASLQSSGANVLTF
- - TRBJ2-5 TRBV3-1/TRBV3-2 TGTGCCAGCAGCCCCGTCATGGAGACCCAGTACTTC CASSPVMETQYF
TRBD1 - TRBJ1-2 TRBV6-5 TGTGCCAGCCGTTCCGGGACAGGGGTATACTATGGCTACACCTTC CASRSGTGVYYGYTF
- - TRBJ1-2 TRBV5-6 TGTGCCAGCAGCTTGAGGGGCGGCTATGGCTACACCTTC CASSLRGGYGYTF
- - TRBJ1-5 TRBV4-2 TGTGCCAGCAGCCAAGATCTTAATCAGCCCCAGCATTTT CASSQDLNQPQHF
TRBD2 - TRBJ2-7 TRBV7-3 TGTGCCAGCAGCCCTAGCGGTGCCTACGAGCAGTACTTC CASSPSGAYEQYF
- - TRBJ2-3 TRBV7-2 TGTGCCAGCAGCTTAGTCTCCAGCATCGGAGATACGCAGTATTTT CASSLVSSIGDTQYF
- - TRBJ2-7 TRBV19 TGTGCCAGTAGTAGAGGTAGGACGGCCTACGAGCAGTACTTC CASSRGRTAYEQYF
- - TRBJ1-1 TRBV28 TGTGCCAGCAGTCCCTTAAAGAACACTGAAGCTTTCTTT CASSPLKNTEAFF
TRBD2 - TRBJ2-1 TRBV13 TGTGCCAGCAGCCCCCGACTAGCGGGGGGTTCTGAGCAGTTCTTC CASSPRLAGGSEQFF
TRBD1 - TRBJ2-7 TRBV18 TGTGCCAGCTCGCCGGGACAGGGGAGCTCCTACGAGCAGTACTTC CASSPGQGSSYEQYF
- - TRBJ1-5 TRBV11-2 TGTGCCAGCAGCCGCGATCAGGGAGGTCAGCCCCAGCATTTT CASSRDQGGQPQHF
TRBD1 - TRBJ2-4 TRBV28 TGTGCCAGCAGTACCTCCGGGACAGCGCTAGCCAAAAACATTCAGTACTTC CASSTSGTALAKNIQYF
- - TRBJ2-4 TRBV2 TGTGCCAGCAGTGAACTCCAGGCTATAGCCAAAAACATTCAGTACTTC CASSELQAIAKNIQYF
TRBD1 - TRBJ2-5 TRBV7-8 TGTGCCAGCAGCTTAGCGTATAGGGGGCGGGAGACCCAGTACTTC CASSLAYRGRETQYF
- - TRBJ2-7 TRBV28 TGTGCCAGCACCAGCTCCTACGAGCAGTACTTC CASTSSYEQYF
- - TRBJ1-2 TRBV19 TGTGCCAGTAGTATAGAAGGCGGAAAATATGGCTACACCTTC CASSIEGGKYGYTF
- - TRBJ2-1 TRBV28 TGTGCCAGCAGACAACGGAGCTCCTACAATGAGCAGTTCTTC CASRQRSSYNEQFF
TRBD2 - TRBJ2-1 TRBV19 TGTGCCAGTAGTATGGAAGCGGGGGCCCCGGAGCAGTTCTTC CASSMEAGAPEQFF
TRBD1 - TRBJ1-4 TRBV19 TGTGCCAGTATGAAGACAGGGGGAGGCCTTGAAAATGAAAAACTGTTTTTT CASMKTGGGLENEKLFF
- - TRBJ1-4 TRBV7-9 TGTGCCAGCAGCTTGGGGGGGACTAATGAAAAACTGTTTTTT CASSLGGTNEKLFF
TRBD2 - TRBJ2-3 TRBV30 TGTGCCTGGAGTACTAGCGGGGGGAACACAGATACGCAGTATTTT CAWSTSGGNTDTQYF
- - TRBJ1-2 TRBV5-5 TGTGCCAGCAGCCCGGGGGGGCTGGAAGCTAACTATGGCTACACCTTC CASSPGGLEANYGYTF
- few TRBJ2-2 TRBV4-2 TGTGCCAGCAGCTCCCTGACGGAGACGAACACCGGGGAGCTGTTTTTT CASSSLTETNTGELFF
TRBD1 few TRBJ2-7 TRBV19 TGTGCCAGTAGTATAAGTTTGGGACAGAAATACGAGCAGTACTTC CASSISLGQKYEQYF
TRBD1 once TRBJ1-4 TRBV15 TGTGCCACCAGCAGATCCTTGGGACAGGGGAAAGGCGAAAAACTGTTTTTT CATSRSLGQGKGEKLFF
- - TRBJ2-3 TRBV5-6 TGTGCCAGCAGCTTCTTGCTGGCGAACTACGCAGATACGCAGTATTTT CASSFLLANYADTQYF
- few TRBJ2-2 TRBV6-2/TRBV6-3 TGTGCCAGCAGCGTTATCCCGAACACCGGGGAGCTGTTTTTT CASSVIPNTGELFF
TRBD1 - TRBJ1-2 TRBV30 TGTGCCTGGAGGGAGACGGGACAGACAGCTAACTATGGCTACACCTTC CAWRETGQTANYGYTF
TRBD1 - TRBJ1-2 TRBV19 TGTGCCAGTAGCCCCGCTCCGACAGGGAGGAACTATGGCTACACCTTC CASSPAPTGRNYGYTF
TRBD1 - TRBJ1-4 TRBV2 TGTGCCAGCAAGGGACAGGGTATCTCTAGTGAAAAACTGTTTTTT CASKGQGISSEKLFF